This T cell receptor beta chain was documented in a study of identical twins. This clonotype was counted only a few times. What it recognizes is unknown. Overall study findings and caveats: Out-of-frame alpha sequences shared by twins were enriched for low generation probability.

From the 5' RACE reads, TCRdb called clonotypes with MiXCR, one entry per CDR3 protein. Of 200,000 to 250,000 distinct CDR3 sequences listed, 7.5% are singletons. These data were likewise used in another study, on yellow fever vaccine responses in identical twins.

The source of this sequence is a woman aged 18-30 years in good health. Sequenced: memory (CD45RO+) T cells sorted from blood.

The CDR3 region is CSARTSGYEQYF. In DNA, the CDR3 is TGCAGTGCCCGGACTAGCGGCTACGAGCAGTACTTC. The gene calls are TRBV20-1 and TRBJ2-7; 10 bases align to TRBD2. V shed 6 bases, J shed 3 bases, and the junction held 2 bases outside the gene matches. CDR3 length: 12 amino acids. Germline V gene data show CDR1 as DFQATT and CDR2 as SNEGSKA (reference sequence).